The present T cell receptor (beta chain) was sequenced within a study of blood T cell repertoires in COVID-19. This table comes from immunoSEQ multiplex PCR, and its TCRdb copy is limited to in-frame clones, with some not included. The sample contains about 28,000 clones, roughly 85% of which appear only once. V lost 6 bases and J lost 7, with 16 bases in between. The V gene's germline CDR1 is SNHLY and CDR2 FYNNEI. The CDR3 spans 15 residues. This sequence was found in a human donor in a cohort sampled during active COVID-19. Sequencing used peripheral blood. The V gene is TRBV2, the J gene TRBJ1-6, with a weak D call TRBD1 (5 bases). The DNA for the CDR3 is TGTGCCAGCAGGAGTTTCAGGGCATCAAATTCACCCCTCCACTTT. This encodes CASRSFRASNSPLHF.